These 32 T cell receptor beta chains originate from one sample sequenced in a study of blood T cell repertoires in COVID-19. Clones were sequenced by immunoSEQ multiplex PCR, and TCRdb holds only the in-frame ones, with some missing. The sample yields tens of thousands of clones, over 75% seen once. Source material: peripheral blood. The receptors derive from a man older than 75 in a cohort sampled during active COVID-19.

The J gene is TRBJ1-2, the V gene TRBV21-1. TRBV21-1 represents a pseudogene. This CDR3 has 15 residues. The CDR3 coding sequence is TGTGCCAGCAGCAAATCTTGGAGAGCTAACTATGGCTACACCTTC. Protein product: CASSKSWRANYGYTF.

The rearrangement links TRBV7-8 to TRBJ1-5; no clear D gene. Germline V gene lookup returns CDR1 SGHVS and CDR2 FQNEAQ. Trimming left V 0 bases short and J 7 bases short, with 7 bases between. CDR3 length equals 13 residues. In DNA form, the CDR3 reads TGTGCCAGCAGCTTAGCGGGAGGCCAGCCCCAGCATTTT. Protein: CASSLAGGQPQHF.

This rearrangement joins TRBV6-5 to TRBJ2-2; possible D gene TRBD1, 6 bases. Germline CDR1 MNHEY, CDR2 SVGAGI. Trimming took 4 bases from V and 7 from J, leaving 10 bases between them. The CDR3 consists of 13 residues. Here the CDR3 reads CASSSTGIGELFF. The CDR3 region has the DNA TGTGCCAGCAGTTCTACAGGGATCGGGGAGCTGTTTTTT.

The chain has TRBV7-9 and TRBJ2-1, with 10 nucleotides matching TRBD2. Germline CDR1 SEHNR, CDR2 FQNEAQ (reference sequence). Germline trimming cut 0 bases from V and 2 bases from J; bases unmatched to any gene: 7. The CDR3 contains 18 residues. The DNA of the CDR3 is TGTGCCAGCAGCTTAGCCCAGCGAGCGGGAGGGCCCTACAATGAGCAGTTCTTC. Encoded protein: CASSLAQRAGGPYNEQFF.

A few counts support this clone. This chain connects TRBV27 to TRBJ2-1; 10 bases align to TRBD2. This CDR3 has 14 residues. V gave up 6 bases and J gave up 8 bases; unmatched junction bases: 7. Germline-derived CDR1 and CDR2 are MNHEY and SMNVEV (reference sequence). The CDR3 DNA reads TGTGCCAGCAGCCCTAGCGGGAGCCTCTATGAGCAGTTCTTC. Its translation: CASSPSGSLYEQFF.

The chain couples TRBV5-1 to TRBJ2-1; D is undetermined. The V gene's germline CDR1 is SGHRS and CDR2 YFSETQ. The CDR3 runs to 16 residues. V gave up 4 bases and J gave up 5 bases, with 19 bases separating them. The DNA of the CDR3 is TGCGCCAGCAGCCCCGCTCCCGCTCGGTCCGACAATGAGCAGTTCTTC. Protein product: CASSPAPARSDNEQFF.

The rearrangement uses TRBV15 and TRBJ1-1, with D possibly TRBD1 on 5 matching bases. The germline gives CDR1 LNHNV, CDR2 YYDKDF (reference sequence). The CDR3 covers 14 residues. Trimming shortened V by 0 bases and J by 6 bases, and 11 bases separated the two germline ends. This chain's CDR3 is CATSRDRGTPEAFF. As DNA, the CDR3 is TGTGCCACCAGCAGAGATCGGGGGACCCCTGAAGCTTTCTTT.

The chain has TRBV9 and TRBJ2-7, with 10 bases fitting TRBD2. Germline assignment: CDR1 SGDLS and CDR2 YYNGEE. After removal of 3 bases from V and 2 bases from J, the junction contained 5 bases not matched to a gene. The CDR3 runs 15 residues. The CDR3 sequence: CASSGGAGGPYEQYF. The CDR3, as DNA: TGTGCCAGCAGCGGAGGAGCGGGAGGGCCCTACGAGCAGTACTTC.

V and J are TRBV5-6 and TRBJ2-7; weak D call: TRBD2 (6 bases). The CDR3 covers 14 residues. The ends were cut back, 4 bases at V and 4 bases at J, with 15 bases in the middle. Germline values: CDR1 SGHDT, CDR2 YYEEEE. CDR3 sequence (DNA): TGTGCCAGCAGCCCCGCGAAGCGGGTATACGAGCAGTACTTC. Its protein is CASSPAKRVYEQYF.

The chain combines TRBV7-2 with TRBJ2-3; 11 nucleotides match TRBD1. This CDR3 has 16 amino acids. Germline CDR1 and CDR2: SGHTA and FQGNSA. V lost 0 bases, J lost 5 bases, and 4 bases stayed unmatched. The CDR3 reads CASSLAGTGGGDTQYF. For the CDR3, the DNA is TGTGCCAGCAGCTTAGCGGGGACAGGGGGAGGAGATACGCAGTATTTT. The full variable domain, rest sourced from reference TRBV7-2 and TRBJ2-3, is GAGVSQSPSNKVTEKGKDVELRCDPISGHTALYWYRQSLGQGLEFLIYFQGNSAPDKSGLPSDRFSAERTGGSVSTLTIQRTQQEDSAVYLCASSLAGTGGGDTQYFGPGTRLTVL.

V usage is TRBV29-1 and J usage is TRBJ2-5, with D possibly being TRBD2 (6 bases). This CDR3 is built from 13 residues. CDR1 and CDR2 (germline): SQVTM, ANQGSEA. Between the trimmed V and J ends, which lost 4 bases and 4 bases, there was a span of 13 bases. The CDR3 coding sequence is TGCAGCGTTGTCGGGGGAGGCAGAGAGACCCAGTACTTC. Its translation is CSVVGGGRETQYF.

This chain links TRBV12-3 or TRBV12-4 with TRBJ1-1; no clear D gene. The CDR3 runs 13 residues. V was shortened by 5 bases and J by 1 base, with 8 bases between the two germline ends. CDR3 loop: CASSMQANTEAFF. The CDR3 DNA is TGTGCCAGCAGTATGCAAGCGAACACTGAAGCTTTCTTT.

V gene TRBV11-2 combines with J gene TRBJ2-7, with TRBD2 as a possible D gene (6 bases). With 5 bases removed from V and 6 bases from J, the gap between germline ends came to 14 bases. The CDR3 spans 13 residues. Per germline, CDR1 SGHAT and CDR2 FQNNGV. The CDR3 DNA reads TGTGCCAGCAGCCTCCGGCTGGAGGGCGAGCAGTACTTC. Protein sequence: CASSLRLEGEQYF.

This chain joins TRBV2 and TRBJ2-7, with 10 positions matching TRBD1. Unmatched junction bases numbered 4, after V lost 9 bases and J lost 2 bases. CDR3 length: 13 amino acids. Looked up from germline, CDR1 is SNHLY and CDR2 is FYNNEI. DNA of the CDR3: TGTGCCAGAGGACAGGGGGGTACCTACGAGCAGTACTTC. It specifies CARGQGGTYEQYF.

The DNA for the CDR3 is TGTGCCAGCAGCTCCGACCCTACGGGAGAGACCCAGTACTTC. As protein: CASSSDPTGETQYF. The rearrangement links TRBV11-2 to TRBJ2-5; no clear D gene. Per the germline V gene, CDR1 is SGHAT and CDR2 is FQNNGV. This CDR3 spans 14 amino acids. The V gene lost 4 bases and the J gene lost 4 bases, with 13 bases spanning the gap. The full variable domain, completed using reference TRBV11-2 and TRBJ2-5, is EAGVAQSPRYKIIEKRQSVAFWCNPISGHATLYWYQQILGQGPKLLIQFQNNGVVDDSQLPKDRFSAERLKGVDSTLKIQPAKLEDSAVYLCASSSDPTGETQYFGPGTRLLVL.

The chain recombines TRBV30 with TRBJ1-2; D not resolved. The germline gives CDR1 GTSNPN, CDR2 SVGIG (reference sequence). This CDR3 has 15 amino acids. Trimming removed 1 base at V and 7 bases at J, with 19 bases between. The DNA of the CDR3 is TGTGCCTGGAGTGCTCGGTCTCTCATCGGGAGTGGCTACACCTTC. Its protein is CAWSARSLIGSGYTF.

This sequence joins TRBV6-2 or TRBV6-3 and TRBJ1-2; TRBD1 aligns across 7 bases. The CDR3 is 14 amino acids. Germline CDR1 and CDR2: MNHEY and SVGEGT. V lost 5 bases and J lost 6; bases outside the gene matches: 9. Here the CDR3 reads CASSTRGGINGYTF. In nucleotides, the CDR3 is TGTGCCAGCAGTACGAGAGGGGGCATTAATGGCTACACCTTC.

The gene calls are TRBV9 and TRBJ2-5; 9 bases match TRBD1. This CDR3 is built from 15 residues. Unmatched junction bases numbered 5, after V lost 3 bases and J lost 2 bases. Germline-derived CDR1 and CDR2 are SGDLS and YYNGEE. DNA for the CDR3: TGTGCCAGCAGCGAGGGACAGGGCCCACAAGAGACCCAGTACTTC. As protein: CASSEGQGPQETQYF.

The chain is built from TRBV3-1 (or the pseudogene TRBV3-2) and TRBJ1-5; no reliable D call. The CDR3 spans 13 residues. In germline, CDR1 is LGHDT, CDR2 YNNKEL (reference sequence). V was trimmed by 5 bases and J by 2 bases, leaving 7 bases between them. The CDR3 coding sequence is TGTGCCAGCAGCTCTACTGGCAATCAGCCCCAGCATTTT. Protein: CASSSTGNQPQHF.

This clone appeared a single time. V gene TRBV10-3 combines with J gene TRBJ1-2; 7 bases map to TRBD1. The V and J ends lost 2 bases and 6 bases, in that order; junction bases with no gene match: 6. There are 14 residues in the CDR3. Germline values: CDR1 ENHRY, CDR2 SYGVKD. DNA of the CDR3: TGTGCCATCAGTGAGCGACAGGGAGTGGATGGCTACACCTTC. Translated: CAISERQGVDGYTF.

The DNA of the CDR3 is TGTGCCAGCAGCTTAGGGCGGGGGGGCCTTGAGACCCAGTACTTC. It is translated as CASSLGRGGLETQYF. The chain combines TRBV7-9 with TRBJ2-5, with TRBD2 matching over 9 bases. This CDR3 is built from 15 residues. V shed 1 base, J shed 5 bases, and the junction held 5 bases outside the gene matches. Germline assignment: CDR1 SEHNR and CDR2 FQNEAQ (reference sequence).

V and J are TRBV7-2 and TRBJ1-2; TRBD1 might be the D (6 bases). Germline assignment: CDR1 SGHTA and CDR2 FQGNSA. CDR3 length: 15 amino acids. Trimming pared 2 bases from V and 7 bases from J, leaving 17 bases between. CDR3 sequence: CASSLTGGYGAGYTF. In DNA form, the CDR3 reads TGTGCCAGCAGCTTAACGGGGGGCTATGGGGCTGGCTACACCTTC.

CDR3 coding DNA: TGTGCCAGCAGCTCTGTCAGGGGTCACGGGGAGCTGTTTTTT. Protein sequence: CASSSVRGHGELFF. V usage is TRBV7-3 and J usage is TRBJ2-2; maybe TRBD1 (6 bases). This CDR3 region has 14 residues. V was shortened by 4 bases and J by 7 bases, with 13 bases between the two germline ends. CDR1 is SGHTA and CDR2 is FQGTGA in the germline V gene. Based on the CDR3 plus reference TRBV7-3 and TRBJ2-2, the full variable domain is GAGVSQTPSNKVTEKGKYVELRCDPISGHTALYWYRQSLGQGPEFLIYFQGTGAADDSGLPNDRFFAVRPEGSVSTLKIQRTERGDSAVYLCASSSVRGHGELFFGEGSRLTVL.

Only one count was recorded for this clone. The V and J genes are TRBV7-9 and TRBJ2-2; possible D gene TRBD2, 6 bases. Trimming shortened V by 3 bases and J by 6 bases, and 11 bases separated the two germline ends. The CDR3 runs to 14 residues. Germline V gives CDR1 SEHNR, CDR2 FQNEAQ (reference sequence). The CDR3 DNA reads TGTGCCAGCAGCTTTCCTAGCGTGGCCGGGGAGCTGTTTTTT. Its translation: CASSFPSVAGELFF.

The chain links TRBV6-5 to TRBJ2-5, with D unclear. The CDR3 contains 12 residues. The V end lost 7 bases, the J end lost 2 bases, and 8 bases lay between the germline ends. From germline, CDR1 is MNHEY and CDR2 SVGAGI. The CDR3 region is CASTWSQETQYF. The DNA for the CDR3 is TGTGCCAGCACCTGGAGTCAAGAGACCCAGTACTTC.

CDR3 bases: TGTGCCAGCAGTTACTCCCCACTCCGAGAGCAGTACTTC. This codes for CASSYSPLREQYF. This sequence joins TRBV6-5 and TRBJ2-7; no clear D gene. V gave up 0 bases and J gave up 7 bases, with 10 bases separating them. CDR3 length: 13 residues. The germline gives CDR1 MNHEY, CDR2 SVGAGI.

This clone was observed once. The chain is built from TRBV2 and TRBJ1-3; 10 bases agree with TRBD1. The length of the CDR3 is 15 residues. The ends lost 4 bases at V and 2 bases at J; junction bases unmatched: 2. Per the germline V gene, CDR1 is SNHLY and CDR2 is FYNNEI. CDR3 loop: CASSGDRGTGNTIYF. The CDR3 region has the DNA TGTGCCAGCAGTGGGGACAGGGGAACTGGAAACACCATATATTTT.

The chain employs TRBV3-1 (or the pseudogene TRBV3-2) and TRBJ1-1; D might be TRBD1 (5 bases). Between the trimmed V and J ends, which lost 5 bases and 4 bases, there was a span of 14 bases. The CDR3 has 14 residues. Per the germline V gene, CDR1 is LGHDT and CDR2 is YNNKEL (reference sequence). The CDR3 spells CASSGEWGGTEAFF. In nucleotides, the CDR3 is TGTGCCAGCAGCGGTGAGTGGGGCGGCACTGAAGCTTTCTTT.

The chain uses TRBV19 and TRBJ1-4; D is possibly TRBD1 (6 bases). V shed 5 bases and J shed 3 bases, with 13 bases lying between them. Looked up from germline, CDR1 is LNHDA and CDR2 is SQIVND (reference sequence). This CDR3 has 15 amino acids. The CDR3 DNA is TGTGCCAGTAGTCGAACAGGGACGTCTAATGAAAAACTGTTTTTT. Its translation is CASSRTGTSNEKLFF.

The CDR3 region has the DNA TGTGCCAGCACCACGACGGGAAACCCCATTCCGCAGTATTTT. Translation gives CASTTTGNPIPQYF. This chain connects TRBV28 to TRBJ2-3, with D possibly matching TRBD2 (5 bases). The V gene's germline CDR1 is MDHEN and CDR2 SYDVKM. Between the trimmed V and J ends, which lost 7 bases and 10 bases, there was a span of 21 bases. This CDR3 comprises 14 residues.

This chain joins TRBV5-4 and TRBJ1-1; 11 nucleotides line up with TRBD1. V trimming: 4 bases; J trimming: 1 base; junction bases outside the gene matches: 9. This CDR3 has 17 residues. Germline-derived CDR1 and CDR2 are SGHNT and YYREEE (reference sequence). The CDR3 coding sequence is TGTGCCAGCAGCGAGGAAGGACAGGGGGCAGGGAACACTGAAGCTTTCTTT. Protein: CASSEEGQGAGNTEAFF.

V is TRBV7-9 and J is TRBJ2-3; TRBD1 might be the D (5 bases). CDR3 length: 16 residues. Looked up from germline, CDR1 is SEHNR and CDR2 is FQNEAQ (reference sequence). Deletions cut 0 bases from V and 0 bases from J, with 10 bases between. CDR3 loop: CASSLASGYSTDTQYF. The DNA for the CDR3 is TGTGCCAGCAGCTTAGCCTCAGGGTATAGCACAGATACGCAGTATTTT.